This entry lists 3 T cell receptor beta chains sequenced from one sample in a study of blood T cells in healthy people across ages. Primers used in a second PCR of about 7 to 12 cycles were a sample-barcoded 5' primer and a J-beta primer mix. Each CDR3 protein gets one entry after TCRdb re-called the 5' RACE reads with MiXCR. The sample includes around 800,000 distinct CDR3 sequences, less than 60% of them seen just once. Sequences were obtained from blood. These receptors all come from a man aged 80 or over in good health.

The chain recombines TRBV11-2 with TRBJ2-7; D might be TRBD2 (5 bases). The CDR3 runs 17 residues. Trimming removed 5 bases from V and 4 bases from J, with 24 bases in between. CDR1 and CDR2 from the germline V gene are SGHAT and FQNNGV. DNA of the CDR3: TGTGCCAGCAGCATCAGCGGCGATCTAGGTTCACTATACGAGCAGTACTTC. Translating gives CASSISGDLGSLYEQYF.

This chain links TRBV14 with TRBJ1-2; D not certain. CDR3 size: 14 residues. Germline-derived CDR1 and CDR2 are SGHDN and FVKESK. Trimming took off 0 bases at V and 6 bases at J, with 11 bases between the two ends. The CDR3 is CASSQDQGFNGYTF. The CDR3 bases are TGTGCCAGCAGCCAAGATCAAGGATTTAATGGCTACACCTTC. Combining the CDR3 with reference TRBV14 and TRBJ1-2 gives the whole variable domain EAGVTQFPSHSVIEKGQTVTLRCDPISGHDNLYWYRRVMGKEIKFLLHFVKESKQDESGMPNNRFLAERTGGTYSTLKVQPAELEDSGVYFCASSQDQGFNGYTFGSGTRLTVV.

V is TRBV10-2 and J is TRBJ2-7, with TRBD2 matching over 14 bases. Germline-derived CDR1 and CDR2 are WSHSY and SAAADI. This CDR3 has 17 residues. The junction had 5 bases not matched to a gene; V was cut back by 2 bases and J by 2 bases. CDR3 sequence reads: CASSEPGLAGGAYEQYF. The CDR3 DNA is TGCGCCAGCAGTGAGCCCGGACTAGCGGGAGGAGCCTACGAGCAGTACTTC.